Listed below are T cell receptor beta chains from one sample, sequenced in a study of shared clonotypes between healthy human individuals. Data came from immunoSEQ multiplex PCR; TCRdb stores just in-frame clones and leaves some out. The data contain about 2,100,000 clones, about 92% of them singletons. Sequenced input: naive CD8+ T cells from PBMCs. Receptors were obtained from a man aged 18 to 29 in good health. Some clones in this sample may be carry-over from other donors' samples. Each CDR3 is given with its conserved first and last residue. The D gene is left open where the match is weak. The size field is filled for only some rows; it gives once, few, many or a size class.

TRBD2	TRBV30	TRBJ2-4	NA	TGTGCCTGGAGTGTACAACCCCCTTGGGCTAGCGGGAGGATGGGGGCCAAAAACATTCAGTACTTC	CAWSVQPPWASGRMGAKNIQYF
NA	TRBV6-1	TRBJ2-5	once	TGTGCCAGCAGTGAAAACGGGGAGACCCAGTACTTC	CASSENGETQYF
NA	TRBV9	TRBJ2-7	NA	TGTGCCAGCAGCGTTGGGATTTCCTACGAGCAGTACTTC	CASSVGISYEQYF
TRBD1	TRBV2	TRBJ1-3	NA	TGTGCCAGCAGATCGGGACAGGGGGCCCCCGTAAACACCATATATTTT	CASRSGQGAPVNTIYF
TRBD2	TRBV5-4	TRBJ2-7	NA	TGTGCCAGCAGCCGGCTAGCGGACTACGAGCAGTACTTC	CASSRLADYEQYF
NA	TRBV28	TRBJ1-2	NA	TGTGCCAGCAGTCTTTTGTGGGGGGGGACTAAAGATGGCTACACCTTC	CASSLLWGGTKDGYTF
TRBD1	TRBV19	TRBJ1-1	NA	TGTGCCAGTAGTACTCAGGGGGGCGGGGACACTGAAGCTTTCTTT	CASSTQGGGDTEAFF
NA	TRBV4-1	TRBJ2-1	NA	TGCGCCAGCAGCCAAAGGACCCGGGACTCCTACAATGAGCAGTTCTTC	CASSQRTRDSYNEQFF
NA	TRBV6-5	TRBJ1-1	NA	TGTGCCAGCAGTTACTCGGTCAGGACCTTAGGCACTGAAGCTTTCTTT	CASSYSVRTLGTEAFF
NA	TRBV11-2	TRBJ1-1	NA	TGTGCCAGCACCTGGGGCGGCGGTGAAGCTTTCTTT	CASTWGGGEAFF
NA	TRBV27	TRBJ1-2	NA	TGTGCCAGCAGTCCCCGATCCGGACGGCTCTATGGCTACACCTTC	CASSPRSGRLYGYTF
NA	TRBV5-4	TRBJ2-3	NA	TGTGCCAGCAGCGCCTGGACTGATCAAACAGATACGCAGTATTTT	CASSAWTDQTDTQYF
NA	TRBV19	TRBJ2-1	NA	TGTGCCAGTAGTATTTCCTCATCGCCGGGGCTTGAGCAGTTCTTC	CASSISSSPGLEQFF
NA	TRBV7-9	TRBJ2-2	NA	TGTGCCAGCAGCTTCTCTGAGGGGCCCACCGGGGAGCTGTTTTTT	CASSFSEGPTGELFF
NA	TRBV28	TRBJ2-7	NA	TGTGCCAGCAGTTCCCCGAGGGAGGTCCCCTACGAGCAGTACTTC	CASSSPREVPYEQYF
NA	TRBV6-5	TRBJ2-7	once	TGTGCCAGCAGTTCCCGACAAGGGGAGCAGTACTTC	CASSSRQGEQYF
NA	TRBV9	TRBJ2-3	once	TGTGCCAGCAGCGGGACGTACAGCACAGATACGCAGTATTTT	CASSGTYSTDTQYF
TRBD1	TRBV29-1	TRBJ1-1	NA	TGCAGCGTTCGGGACAGAAGTGGGAACACTGAAGCTTTCTTT	CSVRDRSGNTEAFF
NA	TRBV19	TRBJ1-2	NA	TGTGCCAGTAGTATGTCAGTCTTCTATGGCTACACCTTC	CASSMSVFYGYTF
NA	TRBV4-3	TRBJ1-4	NA	TGCGCCAGCAGCCAAGATACCGAGGGGACTAATGAAAAACTGTTTTTT	CASSQDTEGTNEKLFF
TRBD2	TRBV7-2	TRBJ2-3	NA	TGTGCCAGCAGCTTAGTTGTACTAGCGGGATCCCACACAGATACGCAGTATTTT	CASSLVVLAGSHTDTQYF
NA	TRBV27	TRBJ2-1	NA	TGTGCCAGCAGACCAACCATCATCAATGAGCAGTTCTTC	CASRPTIINEQFF
NA	TRBV7-9	TRBJ1-1	NA	TGTGCCAGCAGCCCCGGCGGTACTGAAGCTTTCTTT	CASSPGGTEAFF
TRBD1	TRBV4-2	TRBJ2-7	NA	TGTGCCAGCAGCCAAGTCCGACAGGGTATGGGTGACGAGCAGTACTTC	CASSQVRQGMGDEQYF
NA	TRBV9	TRBJ1-3	NA	TGTGCCAGCAGCGCCTTTGATGACGGAAACACCATATATTTT	CASSAFDDGNTIYF
NA	TRBV5-1	TRBJ1-2	NA	TGCGCCAGCAGCTTGTTCCCCGACAGATATGGCTACACCTTC	CASSLFPDRYGYTF
TRBD2	TRBV7-2	TRBJ2-7	NA	TGTGCCAGCAGCTTTAGTCTAGCGGGAAGCTACGAGCAGTACTTC	CASSFSLAGSYEQYF
NA	TRBV27	TRBJ2-1	NA	TGTGCCAGCAGTTTACAGCGGAACCCCTACAATGAGCAGTTCTTC	CASSLQRNPYNEQFF
TRBD1	TRBV9	TRBJ2-7	NA	TGTGCCAGCAGCCACCCGCGGATGGGGACCAGGGGGCAGAACGAGCAGTACTTC	CASSHPRMGTRGQNEQYF
NA	TRBV7-9	TRBJ2-1	NA	TGTGCCAGCAGCCCTACGGGGGACCGGGCTAGGGATGAGCAGTTCTTC	CASSPTGDRARDEQFF
NA	TRBV27	TRBJ2-7	NA	TGTGCCAGCAGTCCACTGACTACTCCCTACGAGCAGTACTTC	CASSPLTTPYEQYF
NA	TRBV2	TRBJ1-3	once	TGTGCCAGCAGAACCTACAGCGTCTCTGGAAACACCATATATTTT	CASRTYSVSGNTIYF
TRBD2	TRBV11-3	TRBJ2-1	NA	TGTGCCAGCAGCCCGAGCGGGAGGCTCGACAATGAGCAGTTCTTC	CASSPSGRLDNEQFF
NA	TRBV15	TRBJ2-3	NA	TGTGCCACCAGCTACCGGGACCCGGGGCAAGATACGCAGTATTTT	CATSYRDPGQDTQYF
TRBD2	TRBV9	TRBJ2-5	NA	TGTGCCAGCAGCGAGGGGACTAGCGGGAGGGGAGAGACCCAGTACTTC	CASSEGTSGRGETQYF
NA	TRBV9	TRBJ2-4	NA	TGTGCCAGCAGCGCGGGACGAGCGGGAGCCAAAAACATTCAGTACTTC	CASSAGRAGAKNIQYF